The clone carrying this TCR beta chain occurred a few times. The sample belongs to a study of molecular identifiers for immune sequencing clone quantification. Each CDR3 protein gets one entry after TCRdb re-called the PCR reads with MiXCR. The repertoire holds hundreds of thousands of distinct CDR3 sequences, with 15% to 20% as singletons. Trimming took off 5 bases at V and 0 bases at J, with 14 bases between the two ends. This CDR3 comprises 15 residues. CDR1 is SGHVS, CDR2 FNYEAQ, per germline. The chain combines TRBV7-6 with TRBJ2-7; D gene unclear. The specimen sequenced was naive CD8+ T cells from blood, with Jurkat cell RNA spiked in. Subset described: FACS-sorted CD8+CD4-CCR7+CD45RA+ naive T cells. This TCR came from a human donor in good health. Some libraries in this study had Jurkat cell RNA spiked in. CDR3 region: CASSPYGGGSYEQYF. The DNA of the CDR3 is TGTGCCAGCAGCCCTTACGGCGGCGGCTCCTACGAGCAGTACTTC.